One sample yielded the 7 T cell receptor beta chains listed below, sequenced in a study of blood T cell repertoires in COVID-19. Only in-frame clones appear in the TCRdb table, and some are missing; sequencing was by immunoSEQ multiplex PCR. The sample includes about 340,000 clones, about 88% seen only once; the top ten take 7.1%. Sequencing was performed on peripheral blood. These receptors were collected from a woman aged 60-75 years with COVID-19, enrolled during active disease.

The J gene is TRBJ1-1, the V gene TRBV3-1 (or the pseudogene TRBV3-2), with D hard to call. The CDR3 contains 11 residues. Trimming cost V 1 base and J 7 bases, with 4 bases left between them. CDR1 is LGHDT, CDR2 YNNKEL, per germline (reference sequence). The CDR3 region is CASSQVNEAFF. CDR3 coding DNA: TGTGCCAGCAGCCAAGTAAATGAAGCTTTCTTT.

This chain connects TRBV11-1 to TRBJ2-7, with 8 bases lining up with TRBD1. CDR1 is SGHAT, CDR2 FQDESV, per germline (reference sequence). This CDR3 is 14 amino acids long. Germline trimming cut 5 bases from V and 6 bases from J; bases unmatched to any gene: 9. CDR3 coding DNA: TGTGCCAGCAGCGACAGGACAGGGCGGCTCGAGCAGTACTTC. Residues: CASSDRTGRLEQYF.

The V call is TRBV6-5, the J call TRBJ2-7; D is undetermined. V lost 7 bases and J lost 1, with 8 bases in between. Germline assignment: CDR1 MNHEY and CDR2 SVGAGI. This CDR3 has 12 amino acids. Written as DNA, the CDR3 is TGTGCCAGCACCCTAGGTTCCTACGAGCAGTACTTC. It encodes CASTLGSYEQYF.

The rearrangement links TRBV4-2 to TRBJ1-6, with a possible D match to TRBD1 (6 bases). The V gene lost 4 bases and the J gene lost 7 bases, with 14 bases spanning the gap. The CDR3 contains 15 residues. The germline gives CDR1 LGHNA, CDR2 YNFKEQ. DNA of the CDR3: TGTGCCAGCAGCCCCTCTCAGGGGCTCAATTCACCCCTCCACTTT. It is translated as CASSPSQGLNSPLHF.

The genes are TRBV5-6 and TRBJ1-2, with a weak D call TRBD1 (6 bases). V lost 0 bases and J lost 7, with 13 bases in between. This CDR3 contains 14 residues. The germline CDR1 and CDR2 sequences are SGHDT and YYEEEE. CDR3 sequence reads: CASSLVQGSGGYTF. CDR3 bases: TGTGCCAGCAGCTTGGTGCAGGGGAGCGGTGGCTACACCTTC.

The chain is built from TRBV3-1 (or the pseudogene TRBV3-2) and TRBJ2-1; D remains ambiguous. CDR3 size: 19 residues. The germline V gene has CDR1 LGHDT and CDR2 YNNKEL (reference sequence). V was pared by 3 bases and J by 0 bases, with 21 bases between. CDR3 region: CASSHPSVQRSLSYNEQFF. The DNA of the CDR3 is TGTGCCAGCAGCCACCCGTCCGTCCAACGGTCCCTCTCCTACAATGAGCAGTTCTTC.

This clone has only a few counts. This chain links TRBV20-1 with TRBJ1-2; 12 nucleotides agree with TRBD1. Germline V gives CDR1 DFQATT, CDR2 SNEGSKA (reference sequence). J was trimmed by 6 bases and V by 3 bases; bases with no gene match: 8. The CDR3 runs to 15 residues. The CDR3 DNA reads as TGCAGTGCTAGTCCCGGGACAGGGGGCGTAGATGGCTACACCTTC. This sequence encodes CSASPGTGGVDGYTF.